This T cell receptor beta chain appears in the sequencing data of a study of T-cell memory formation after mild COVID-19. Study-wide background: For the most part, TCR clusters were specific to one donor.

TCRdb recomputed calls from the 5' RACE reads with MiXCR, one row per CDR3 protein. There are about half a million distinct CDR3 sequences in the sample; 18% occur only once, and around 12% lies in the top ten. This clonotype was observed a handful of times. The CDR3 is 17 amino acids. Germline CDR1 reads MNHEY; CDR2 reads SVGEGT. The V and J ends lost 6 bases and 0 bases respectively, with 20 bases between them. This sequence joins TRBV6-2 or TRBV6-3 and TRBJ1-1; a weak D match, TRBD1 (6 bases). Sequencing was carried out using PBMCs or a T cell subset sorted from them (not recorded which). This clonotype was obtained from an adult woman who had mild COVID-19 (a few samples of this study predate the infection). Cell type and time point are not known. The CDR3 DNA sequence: TGTGCCAGCAGACCATCAGCGGACAGACTACTGAACACTGAAGCTTTCTTT. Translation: CASRPSADRLLNTEAFF.